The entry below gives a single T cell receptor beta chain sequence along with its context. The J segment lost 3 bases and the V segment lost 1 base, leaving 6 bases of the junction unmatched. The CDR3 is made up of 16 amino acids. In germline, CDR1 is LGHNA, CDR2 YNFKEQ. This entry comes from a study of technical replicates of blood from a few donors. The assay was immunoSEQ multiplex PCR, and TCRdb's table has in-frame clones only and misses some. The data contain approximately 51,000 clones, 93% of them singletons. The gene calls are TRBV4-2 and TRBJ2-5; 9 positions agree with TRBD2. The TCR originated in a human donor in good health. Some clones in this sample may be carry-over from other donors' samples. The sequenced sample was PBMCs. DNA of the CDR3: TGTGCCAGCAGCCAAGGAAATGTAGCGGGGGAAGAGACCCAGTACTTC. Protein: CASSQGNVAGEETQYF.